Sequencing of this T cell receptor beta chain was carried out in a study of blood T cells in healthy people across ages. Across the whole study: About one barcoded TCR beta cDNA was captured per two T cells.

Study-wide findings and caveats: Expanded clonotype shifts may have been confounded, as the donors had an unknown CMV status.

The CDR3 consists of 15 residues. CDR1 is SGHVS and CDR2 is FQNEAQ in the germline V gene. Alongside a J-beta primer mix, a sample-barcoded 5' primer served in a second PCR lasting roughly 6 to 11 cycles. TCRdb independently ran MiXCR on the 5' RACE reads; one entry per CDR3 protein. The table has around 820,000 distinct CDR3 sequences, around a quarter seen once. The sample holds a few counts of this clonotype. Its cognate antigen is unknown. In addition, the sample was reused for a study of T cells of mothers and their children.

The clonotype comes from a boy aged 10-17 years in good health. This chain connects TRBV7-8 to TRBJ2-5, with 9 bases matching TRBD2. The J call may not be correct, given that the DNA end is closer to TRBJ2-1. Specimen: blood. The CDR3 spells CASSLILAGINEQFF. For the CDR3, the DNA is TGTGCCAGCAGCTTAATCCTAGCGGGGATTAATGAGCAGTTCTTC.